This T cell receptor (beta chain) was sequenced for a study of blood T cell repertoires in COVID-19. Study as a whole: The United States, Italy and Spain were the sources of the acute and convalescent COVID-19 samples.

In the original analysis: Counts of nucleated cells, estimated from reference gene primer amplification, were obtained. Generated by immunoSEQ multiplex PCR, the TCRdb table keeps only in-frame clones and is missing some. The V and J calls and clone size come from that table; D and trimming were worked out from the DNA. The sample holds about 420,000 clones, roughly 90% seen once. The CDR3 has 14 residues. The V segment lost 3 bases and the J segment 5 bases; nucleotides outside the gene matches: 4. From germline, CDR1 is GTSNPN and CDR2 SVGIG (reference sequence). Patients from Seattle were sampled longitudinally, starting during active infection.

This TCR was sampled from a man aged 18 to 30 with COVID-19, enrolled during active disease. The sample was peripheral blood. The rearrangement uses TRBV30 and TRBJ2-1, with 10 nucleotides matching TRBD2. The CDR3 region is CAWSRLAGNNEQFF. The CDR3 DNA is TGTGCCTGGAGCCGACTAGCGGGTAACAATGAGCAGTTCTTC.